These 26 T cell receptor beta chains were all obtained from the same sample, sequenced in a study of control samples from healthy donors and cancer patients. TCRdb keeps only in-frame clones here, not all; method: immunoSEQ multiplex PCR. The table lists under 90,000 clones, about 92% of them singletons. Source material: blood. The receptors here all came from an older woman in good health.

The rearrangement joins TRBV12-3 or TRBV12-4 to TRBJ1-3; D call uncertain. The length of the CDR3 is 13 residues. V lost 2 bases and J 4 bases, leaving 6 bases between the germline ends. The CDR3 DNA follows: TGTGCCAGCAGTTTACCCCCAGGAAACACCATATATTTT. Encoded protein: CASSLPPGNTIYF.

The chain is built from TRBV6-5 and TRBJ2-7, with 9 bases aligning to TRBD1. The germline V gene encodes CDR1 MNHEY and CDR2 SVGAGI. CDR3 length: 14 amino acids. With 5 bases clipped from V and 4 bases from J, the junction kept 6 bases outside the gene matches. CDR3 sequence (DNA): TGTGCCAGCAGTCCCGGGACAGGGAGGTACGAGCAGTACTTC. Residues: CASSPGTGRYEQYF.

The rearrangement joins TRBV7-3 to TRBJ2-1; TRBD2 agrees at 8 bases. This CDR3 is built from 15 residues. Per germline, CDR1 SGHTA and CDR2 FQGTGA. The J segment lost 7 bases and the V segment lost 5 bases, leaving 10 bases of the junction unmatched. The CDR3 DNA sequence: TGTGCCAGCAGCGCCAGCGGGAGTACCTGGAATGAGCAGTTCTTC. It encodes CASSASGSTWNEQFF. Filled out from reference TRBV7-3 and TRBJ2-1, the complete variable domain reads GAGVSQTPSNKVTEKGKYVELRCDPISGHTALYWYRQSLGQGPEFLIYFQGTGAADDSGLPNDRFFAVRPEGSVSTLKIQRTERGDSAVYLCASSASGSTWNEQFFGPGTRLTVL.

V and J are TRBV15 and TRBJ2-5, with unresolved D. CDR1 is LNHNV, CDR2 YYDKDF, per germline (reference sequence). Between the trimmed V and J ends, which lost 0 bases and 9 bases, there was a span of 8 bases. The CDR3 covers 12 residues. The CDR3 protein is CATSREASAQYF. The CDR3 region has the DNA TGTGCCACCAGCAGAGAGGCGAGCGCCCAGTACTTC. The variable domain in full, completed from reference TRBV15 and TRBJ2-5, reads DAMVIQNPRYQVTQFGKPVTLSCSQTLNHNVMYWYQQKSSQAPKLLFHYYDKDFNNEADTPDNFQSRRPNTSFCFLDIRSPGLGDTAMYLCATSREASAQYFGPGTRLLVL.

CDR3 coding DNA: TGTGCCAGCAGCTTGGACAGCACGATGGGAGATACGCAGTATTTT. Protein product: CASSLDSTMGDTQYF. The V call is TRBV5-4, the J call TRBJ2-3, with unresolved D. V was cut by 0 bases and J by 5 bases, with 13 bases left in between. This CDR3 is built from 15 residues. Per germline, CDR1 SGHNT and CDR2 YYREEE (reference sequence).

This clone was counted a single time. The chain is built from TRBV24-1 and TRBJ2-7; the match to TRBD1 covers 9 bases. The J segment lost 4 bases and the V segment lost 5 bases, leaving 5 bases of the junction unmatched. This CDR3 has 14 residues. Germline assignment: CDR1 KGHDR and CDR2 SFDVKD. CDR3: CATSGTGVAYEQYF. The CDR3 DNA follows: TGTGCCACCAGTGGGACAGGGGTCGCGTACGAGCAGTACTTC.

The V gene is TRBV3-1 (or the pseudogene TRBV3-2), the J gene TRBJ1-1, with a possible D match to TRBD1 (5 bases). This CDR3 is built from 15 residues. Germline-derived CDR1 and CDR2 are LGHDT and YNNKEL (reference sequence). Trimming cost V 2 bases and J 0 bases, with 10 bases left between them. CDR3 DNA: TGTGCCAGCAGCCAAAGCTGGGGCTTGAACACTGAAGCTTTCTTT. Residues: CASSQSWGLNTEAFF.

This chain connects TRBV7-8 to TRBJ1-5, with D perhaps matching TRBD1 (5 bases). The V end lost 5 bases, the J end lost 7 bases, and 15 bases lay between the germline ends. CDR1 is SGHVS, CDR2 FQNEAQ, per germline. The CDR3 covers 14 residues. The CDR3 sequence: CASSHGGSGQPQHF. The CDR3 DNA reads TGTGCCAGCAGCCACGGGGGATCGGGGCAGCCCCAGCATTTT.

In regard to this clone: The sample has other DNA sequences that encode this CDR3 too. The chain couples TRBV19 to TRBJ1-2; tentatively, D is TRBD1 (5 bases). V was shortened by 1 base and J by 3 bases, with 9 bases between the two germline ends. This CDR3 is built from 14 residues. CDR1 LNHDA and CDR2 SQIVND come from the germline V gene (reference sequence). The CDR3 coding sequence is TGTGCCAGTAGTATAGGGGGCGCGTACTATGGCTACACCTTC. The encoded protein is CASSIGGAYYGYTF.

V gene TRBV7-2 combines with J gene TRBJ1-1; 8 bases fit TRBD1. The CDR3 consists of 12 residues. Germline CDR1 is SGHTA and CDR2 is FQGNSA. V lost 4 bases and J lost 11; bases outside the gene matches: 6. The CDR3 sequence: CASSSRTGLAFF. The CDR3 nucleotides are TGTGCCAGCAGCTCGAGGACAGGGTTGGCTTTCTTT.

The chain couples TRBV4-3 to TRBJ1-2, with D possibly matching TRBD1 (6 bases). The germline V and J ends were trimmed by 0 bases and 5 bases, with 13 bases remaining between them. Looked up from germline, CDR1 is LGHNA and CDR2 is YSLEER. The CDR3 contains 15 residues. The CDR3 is CASSQDRGAGYGYTF. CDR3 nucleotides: TGCGCCAGCAGCCAAGATAGGGGGGCAGGGTATGGCTACACCTTC.

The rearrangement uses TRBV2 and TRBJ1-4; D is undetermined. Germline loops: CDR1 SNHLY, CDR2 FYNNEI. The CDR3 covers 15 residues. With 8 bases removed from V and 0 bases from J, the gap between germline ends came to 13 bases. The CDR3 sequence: CASVGIPATNEKLFF. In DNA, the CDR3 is TGTGCCAGCGTCGGGATACCGGCAACTAATGAAAAACTGTTTTTT.

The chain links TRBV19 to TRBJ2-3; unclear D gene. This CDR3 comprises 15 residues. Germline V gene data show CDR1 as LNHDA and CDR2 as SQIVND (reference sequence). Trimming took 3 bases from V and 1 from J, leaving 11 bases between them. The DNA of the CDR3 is TGTGCCAGTAGTATGAGGCAAAAGGGCACAGATACGCAGTATTTT. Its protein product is CASSMRQKGTDTQYF.

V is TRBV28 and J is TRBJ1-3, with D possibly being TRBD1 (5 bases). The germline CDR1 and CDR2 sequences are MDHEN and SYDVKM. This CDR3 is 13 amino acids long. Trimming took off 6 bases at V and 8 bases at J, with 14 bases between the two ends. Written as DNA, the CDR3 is TGTGCCAGCAGACCGGACATCCCGGACACCATATATTTT. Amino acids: CASRPDIPDTIYF.

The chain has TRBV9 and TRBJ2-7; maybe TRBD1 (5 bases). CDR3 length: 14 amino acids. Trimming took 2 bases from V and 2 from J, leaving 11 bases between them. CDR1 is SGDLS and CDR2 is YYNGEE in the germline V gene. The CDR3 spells CASSVGHSPYEQYF. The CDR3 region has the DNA TGTGCCAGCAGCGTTGGACATTCGCCCTACGAGCAGTACTTC.

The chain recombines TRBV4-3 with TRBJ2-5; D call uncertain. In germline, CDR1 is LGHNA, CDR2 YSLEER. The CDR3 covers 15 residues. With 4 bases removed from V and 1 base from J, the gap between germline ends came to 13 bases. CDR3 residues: CASSRTAEPQETQYF. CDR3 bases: TGCGCCAGCAGCCGTACAGCTGAACCCCAAGAGACCCAGTACTTC.

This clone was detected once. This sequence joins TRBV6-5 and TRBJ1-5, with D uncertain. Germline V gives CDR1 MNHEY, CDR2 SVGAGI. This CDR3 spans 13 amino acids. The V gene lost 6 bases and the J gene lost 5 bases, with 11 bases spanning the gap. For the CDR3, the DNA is TGTGCCAGCAGCGTCACGGAGTATCAGCCCCAGCATTTT. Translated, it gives CASSVTEYQPQHF.

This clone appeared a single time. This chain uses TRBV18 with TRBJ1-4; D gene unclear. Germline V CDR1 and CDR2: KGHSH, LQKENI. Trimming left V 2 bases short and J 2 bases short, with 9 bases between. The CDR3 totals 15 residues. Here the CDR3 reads CASSPGSFTNEKLFF. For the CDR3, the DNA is TGTGCCAGCTCACCAGGGAGTTTTACTAATGAAAAACTGTTTTTT.

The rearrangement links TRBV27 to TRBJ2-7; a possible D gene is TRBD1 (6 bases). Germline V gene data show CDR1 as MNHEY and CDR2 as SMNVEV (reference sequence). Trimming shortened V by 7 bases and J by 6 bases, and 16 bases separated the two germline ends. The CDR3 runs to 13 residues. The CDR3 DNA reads TGTGCCAGCACCTTAGTTAGGGGGACCGAGCAGTACTTC. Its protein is CASTLVRGTEQYF.

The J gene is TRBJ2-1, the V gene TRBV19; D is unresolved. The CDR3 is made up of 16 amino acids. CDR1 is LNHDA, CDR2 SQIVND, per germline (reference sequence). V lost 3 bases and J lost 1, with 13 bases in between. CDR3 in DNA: TGTGCCAGTAGTATTGGTAGCTACAGTTCCTACAATGAGCAGTTCTTC. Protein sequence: CASSIGSYSSYNEQFF. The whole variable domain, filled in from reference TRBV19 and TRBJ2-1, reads DGGITQSPKYLFRKEGQNVTLSCEQNLNHDAMYWYRQDPGQGLRLIYYSQIVNDFQKGDIAEGYSVSREKKESFPLTVTSAQKNPTAFYLCASSIGSYSSYNEQFFGPGTRLTVL.

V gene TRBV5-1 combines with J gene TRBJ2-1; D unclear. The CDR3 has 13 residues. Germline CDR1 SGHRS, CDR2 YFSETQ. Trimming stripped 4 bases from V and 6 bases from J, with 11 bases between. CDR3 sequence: CASSIDWVNEQFF. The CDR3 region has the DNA TGCGCCAGCAGCATTGACTGGGTCAATGAGCAGTTCTTC.

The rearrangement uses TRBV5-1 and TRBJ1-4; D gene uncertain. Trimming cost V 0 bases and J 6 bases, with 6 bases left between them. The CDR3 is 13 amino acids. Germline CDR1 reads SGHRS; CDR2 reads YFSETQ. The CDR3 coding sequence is TGCGCCAGCAGCTTGGGGCTCGATGAAAAACTGTTTTTT. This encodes CASSLGLDEKLFF. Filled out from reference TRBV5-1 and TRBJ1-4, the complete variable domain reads KAGVTQTPRYLIKTRGQQVTLSCSPISGHRSVSWYQQTPGQGLQFLFEYFSETQRNKGNFPGRFSGRQFSNSRSEMNVSTLELGDSALYLCASSLGLDEKLFFGSGTQLSVL.

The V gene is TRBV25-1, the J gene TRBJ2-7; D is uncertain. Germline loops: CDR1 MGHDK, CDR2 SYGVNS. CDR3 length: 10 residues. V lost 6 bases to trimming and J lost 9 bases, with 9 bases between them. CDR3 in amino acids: CASRGKGQYF. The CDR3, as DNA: TGTGCCAGCAGAGGGAAGGGGCAGTACTTC.

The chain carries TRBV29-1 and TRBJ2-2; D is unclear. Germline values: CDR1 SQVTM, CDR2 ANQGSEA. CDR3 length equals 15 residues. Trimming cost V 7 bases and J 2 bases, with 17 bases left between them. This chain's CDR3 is CSAEGRTANTGELFF. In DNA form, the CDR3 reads TGCAGCGCCGAAGGACGCACAGCCAACACCGGGGAGCTGTTTTTT.

The CDR3 reads CASSFGQDNTDTQYF. The CDR3 DNA reads as TGTGCCAGCAGCTTTGGACAGGACAACACAGATACGCAGTATTTT. The rearrangement links TRBV7-6 to TRBJ2-3; 7 nucleotides align to TRBD1. The V and J ends lost 3 bases and 2 bases, in that order; junction bases with no gene match: 5. The CDR3 consists of 15 residues. Germline CDR1 and CDR2: SGHVS and FNYEAQ.

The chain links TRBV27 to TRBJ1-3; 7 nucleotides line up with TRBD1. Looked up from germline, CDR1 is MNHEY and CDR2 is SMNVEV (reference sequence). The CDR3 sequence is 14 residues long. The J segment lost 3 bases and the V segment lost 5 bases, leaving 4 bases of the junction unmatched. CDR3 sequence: CASSATGIGNTIYF. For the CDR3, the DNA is TGTGCCAGCAGTGCGACAGGGATTGGAAACACCATATATTTT.